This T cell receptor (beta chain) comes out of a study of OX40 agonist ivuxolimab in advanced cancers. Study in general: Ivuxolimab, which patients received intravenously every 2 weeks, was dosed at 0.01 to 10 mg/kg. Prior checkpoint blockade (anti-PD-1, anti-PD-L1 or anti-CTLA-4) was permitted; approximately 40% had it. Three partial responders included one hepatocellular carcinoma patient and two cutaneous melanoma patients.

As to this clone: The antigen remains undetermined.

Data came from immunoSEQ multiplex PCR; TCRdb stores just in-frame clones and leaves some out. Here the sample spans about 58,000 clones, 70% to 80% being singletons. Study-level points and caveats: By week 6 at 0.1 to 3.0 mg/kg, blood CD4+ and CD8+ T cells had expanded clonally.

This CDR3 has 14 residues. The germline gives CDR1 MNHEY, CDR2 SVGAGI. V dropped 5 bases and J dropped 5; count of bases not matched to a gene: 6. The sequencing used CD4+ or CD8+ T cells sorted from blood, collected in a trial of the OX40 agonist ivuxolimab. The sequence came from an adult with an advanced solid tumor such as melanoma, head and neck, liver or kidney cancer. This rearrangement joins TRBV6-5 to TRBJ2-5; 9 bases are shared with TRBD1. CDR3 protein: CASSQQGARETQYF. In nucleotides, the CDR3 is TGTGCCAGCAGTCAACAGGGGGCGCGGGAGACCCAGTACTTC.